Below are 9 T cell receptor beta chains sequenced from a single sample in a study of cytotoxic CD8 clonotypes in ibrutinib-treated CLL. TCRdb's copy holds only in-frame clones and misses some; the assay was immunoSEQ multiplex PCR. The table lists around 150,000 clones, roughly 86% of them singletons. The sequenced sample was PBMCs, obtained after 12 months of ibrutinib treatment. These receptors all come from a human donor with chronic lymphocytic leukemia.

V is TRBV28 and J is TRBJ1-2; possibly TRBD1 for D (5 bases). This CDR3 region has 15 residues. Germline V lookup: CDR1 MDHEN, CDR2 SYDVKM. The germline V and J ends were trimmed by 2 bases and 8 bases, with 18 bases remaining between them. CDR3 loop: CASSLNQSGVRGYTF. Here the CDR3 DNA reads TGTGCCAGCAGTTTAAATCAGTCGGGGGTGCGGGGCTACACCTTC.

This chain uses TRBV6-6 with TRBJ1-1; the match to TRBD1 covers 7 bases. The CDR3 totals 14 residues. The germline gives CDR1 MNHNY, CDR2 SVGAGI (reference sequence). V gave up 6 bases and J gave up 10 bases; unmatched junction bases: 14. The CDR3 loop is CASRVTGAGRVAFF. CDR3 DNA: TGTGCCAGCAGAGTAACAGGGGCGGGACGGGTAGCTTTCTTT.

This chain joins TRBV6-6 and TRBJ2-2; possibly TRBD2 for D (6 bases). Germline V gene data show CDR1 as MNHNY and CDR2 as SVGAGI (reference sequence). This CDR3 comprises 16 residues. V gave up 7 bases and J gave up 0 bases, with 15 bases separating them. Here the CDR3 reads CASIAGTSPNTGELFF. CDR3 coding DNA: TGTGCCAGCATCGCGGGGACCTCGCCGAACACCGGGGAGCTGTTTTTT.

The chain joins TRBV29-1 to TRBJ2-1; the match to TRBD1 covers 12 bases. The J segment lost 7 bases and the V segment lost 6 bases, leaving 13 bases of the junction unmatched. CDR1 is SQVTM and CDR2 is ANQGSEA in the germline V gene. CDR3 length: 16 residues. This CDR3 reads CSVDSWGQGAKNEQFF. CDR3 nucleotide sequence: TGCAGCGTGGATTCTTGGGGACAGGGGGCAAAGAATGAGCAGTTCTTC.

This clone has a handful of counts. The chain carries TRBV5-4 and TRBJ1-1, with 9 bases aligning to TRBD1. CDR1 is SGHNT and CDR2 is YYREEE in the germline V gene (reference sequence). The ends lost 1 base at V and 4 bases at J; junction bases unmatched: 5. The CDR3 runs to 15 residues. CDR3 bases: TGTGCCAGCAGCTTGCTGGACAGGGGCGGCACTGAAGCTTTCTTT. Its protein is CASSLLDRGGTEAFF.

The chain couples TRBV7-3 to TRBJ2-1; TRBD1 agrees at 7 bases. Losses at the gene ends were 6 bases for V and 3 bases for J; bases not matched to a gene: 8. The CDR3 is 15 amino acids. Germline V gene lookup returns CDR1 SGHTA and CDR2 FQGTGA. The CDR3 region is CASRPNRGGYNEQFF. The CDR3 DNA follows: TGTGCCAGCAGACCAAACAGGGGTGGCTACAATGAGCAGTTCTTC.

The V gene is TRBV7-9, the J gene TRBJ2-7, with TRBD1 identical over 10 bases. The CDR3 consists of 14 residues. J was trimmed by 6 bases and V by 4 bases; bases with no gene match: 6. Germline V CDR1 and CDR2: SEHNR, FQNEAQ (reference sequence). The CDR3 DNA reads as TGTGCCAGCAGCTCCGGGACAGGGGTTCGCGAGCAGTACTTC. It encodes CASSSGTGVREQYF.

The genes are TRBV28 and TRBJ2-7, with D perhaps matching TRBD1 or TRBD2 (5 bases each). This CDR3 has 15 amino acids. The V gene lost 6 bases and the J gene lost 0 bases, with 15 bases spanning the gap. In germline, CDR1 is MDHEN, CDR2 SYDVKM. The CDR3 region has the DNA TGTGCCAGCAGGAGTACCGGGACCCCCTCCTACGAGCAGTACTTC. This sequence encodes CASRSTGTPSYEQYF.

J is TRBJ2-2 and V is TRBV7-9, with D maybe TRBD1 (5 bases). Trimming shortened V by 2 bases and J by 2 bases, and 9 bases separated the two germline ends. CDR3 size: 15 residues. Germline V gene data show CDR1 as SEHNR and CDR2 as FQNEAQ (reference sequence). CDR3: CASSLNRHNTGELFF. CDR3 coding DNA: TGTGCCAGCAGCTTAAACAGGCATAACACCGGGGAGCTGTTTTTT.